The sequence of this TCR beta chain was determined in a study of blood T cell repertoires in COVID-19. Study-wide background: Samples representing acute and convalescent COVID-19 were sourced from the United States, Italy and Spain. T cells, B-cell-depleted T cells, or PBMCs supplied cDNA or gDNA.

Germline lookup yields CDR1 LGHNA and CDR2 YNFKEQ. The CDR3 consists of 13 residues. Trimming removed 2 bases at V and 4 bases at J, with 6 bases between. Enrolled through a virtual design, the participants were between 18 and 89 years of age and came from fewer than 30 US areas. This table comes from immunoSEQ multiplex PCR, and its TCRdb copy is limited to in-frame clones, with some not included. The sample gives hundreds of thousands of clones, roughly 86% of which show up once; roughly 3.5% is in the top ten. This TCR was recovered from a woman in her 40s with acute COVID-19. This sequence joins TRBV4-2 and TRBJ2-1; no clear D gene. The sample taken for sequencing was PBMCs or T cells enriched from blood (not recorded which). CDR3 sequence (DNA): TGTGCCAGCAGCCAAACGACTTACAATGAGCAGTTCTTC. This encodes CASSQTTYNEQFF.